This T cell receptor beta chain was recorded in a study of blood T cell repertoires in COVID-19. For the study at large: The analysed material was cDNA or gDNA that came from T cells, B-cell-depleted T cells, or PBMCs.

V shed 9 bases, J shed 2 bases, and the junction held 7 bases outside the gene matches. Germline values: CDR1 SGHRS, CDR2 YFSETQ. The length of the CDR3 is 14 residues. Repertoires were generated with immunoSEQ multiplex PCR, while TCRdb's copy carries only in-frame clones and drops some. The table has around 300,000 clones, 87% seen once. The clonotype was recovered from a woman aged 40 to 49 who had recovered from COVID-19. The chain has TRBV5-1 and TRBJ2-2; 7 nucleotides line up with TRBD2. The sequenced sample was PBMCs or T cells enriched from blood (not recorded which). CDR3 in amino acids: CATRSGLNTGELFF. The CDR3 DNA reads TGCGCCACCCGATCGGGACTAAACACCGGGGAGCTGTTTTTT.